This is a list of T cell receptor beta chains from one sample in a study of STAT5B mutations in CD4+ large granular lymphocyte leukemia. Assay: immunoSEQ multiplex PCR; the TCRdb copy retains only in-frame clones and omits some. The sample carries tens of thousands of clones, 80% to 90% recorded once. What was sequenced was CD4+ T cells from blood buffy coats. The receptors were gathered from a human donor in good health. Each CDR3 is given with its conserved first and last residue. A D gene is named only where the DNA matches it firmly. Size is omitted from some rows. Given values are once, few, many or a class for expanded clones.

D | J | V | size | DNA | CDR3
- | TRBJ1-2 | TRBV2 | few | TGTGCCAGCAGTGAACGCCAAAATGGCTACACCTTC | CASSERQNGYTF
TRBD2 | TRBJ2-3 | TRBV7-2 | - | TGTGCCAGCAGTCACGGGGGCGGGAGGGCCCCAGATACGCAGTATTTT | CASSHGGGRAPDTQYF
- | TRBJ2-2 | TRBV28 | - | TGTGCCAGCAGTCCTACCCCTAGCACCGGGGAGCTGTTTTTT | CASSPTPSTGELFF
- | TRBJ2-6 | TRBV6-4 | - | TGTGCCAGCAGCAGACAGGGAGGAACTGGGGCCAACGTCCTGACTTTC | CASSRQGGTGANVLTF
TRBD1 | TRBJ2-7 | TRBV6-1 | - | TGTGCCAGCACCGGGACAGGGAACTACGAGCAGTACTTC | CASTGTGNYEQYF
- | TRBJ2-7 | TRBV14 | - | TGTGCCAGCAGCCAAGTTTCTGCTTCGACGGGGCAGTACTTC | CASSQVSASTGQYF
- | TRBJ1-1 | TRBV5-4 | - | TGTGCCAGCAGCTTCAACACTGAAGCTTTCTTT | CASSFNTEAFF
- | TRBJ2-7 | TRBV5-1 | - | TGCGCCAGCAGCTTGGATGGGACACCTGTCCTCGAGCAGTACTTC | CASSLDGTPVLEQYF
- | TRBJ1-3 | TRBV19 | - | TGTGCCAGTAGTGGGGTCCACACCCGGGGAAACACCATATATTTT | CASSGVHTRGNTIYF
- | TRBJ1-5 | TRBV6-5 | - | TGTGCCAGCAGTCCGGGGGGCGGATCCGACCAGCCCCAGCATTTT | CASSPGGGSDQPQHF
- | TRBJ1-1 | TRBV5-1 | few | TGCGCCAGCAGCTTGGCAGGGGTCGCGAAGAACACTGAAGCTTTCTTT | CASSLAGVAKNTEAFF
TRBD2 | TRBJ2-3 | TRBV9 | - | TGTGCCAGCAGCGTCGCTAGCGGGAGGGCAGATACGCAGTATTTT | CASSVASGRADTQYF
- | TRBJ2-2 | TRBV7-2 | - | TGTGCCAGCAGCTTTGGTATGGGAGGGGGAAGAACCGGGGAGCTGTTTTTT | CASSFGMGGGRTGELFF
TRBD1 | TRBJ1-2 | TRBV7-4 | - | TGTGCCAGCAGCTTAGATAGTGCAGGGGGCTATGGCTACACCTTC | CASSLDSAGGYGYTF
TRBD2 | TRBJ2-7 | TRBV14 | - | TGTGCCAGCAGCCAAGATCAGGCGGGAGGATCCTACGAGCAGTACTTC | CASSQDQAGGSYEQYF
- | TRBJ1-4 | TRBV4-2 | - | TGTGCCACCAACCCTCTGGGGAAAGAAGGCGAAAAACTGTTTTTT | CATNPLGKEGEKLFF
- | TRBJ2-1 | TRBV28 | - | TGTGCCAGCAGTTTCTTTGCTCTAGTCGGTGAGCAGTTCTTC | CASSFFALVGEQFF
- | TRBJ1-2 | TRBV30 | - | TGTGCCTGGAGTGTACAGCGGGTCCTCTATGGCTACACCTTC | CAWSVQRVLYGYTF
- | TRBJ1-3 | TRBV11-2 | - | TGTGCCAGCAGCTTAGCCTTTCCGGACAGCGCCTTAAACACCATATATTTT | CASSLAFPDSALNTIYF
- | TRBJ2-5 | TRBV14 | - | TGTGCCAGCAGCCAAGGATATACGGGGTTGGACCGAGAGACCCAGTACTTC | CASSQGYTGLDRETQYF
TRBD2 | TRBJ2-7 | TRBV5-4 | once | TGTGCCAGCAGGGCGGGGACTAGCGGCGTCTACGAGCAGTACTTC | CASRAGTSGVYEQYF
TRBD1 | TRBJ2-2 | TRBV5-1 | once | TGCGCCAGCAGCTTAATACAGGGGGCGAACACCGGGGAGCTGTTTTTT | CASSLIQGANTGELFF
TRBD2 | TRBJ2-3 | TRBV10-3 | - | TGTGCCATCAGTGGGCTAGCGGGGGCCACAGATACGCAGTATTTT | CAISGLAGATDTQYF
- | TRBJ1-3 | TRBV4-2 | - | TGTGCCAGCAGCCAAGAATGGGATGGAAACACCATATATTTT | CASSQEWDGNTIYF
TRBD1 | TRBJ1-2 | TRBV27 | - | TGTGCCAGCAGTCCGAGGACAGGCTGGAGCTACACCTTC | CASSPRTGWSYTF
- | TRBJ2-7 | TRBV7-9 | - | TGTGCCAGCAGCATGCAGGGAGTGAAATACGAGCAGTACTTC | CASSMQGVKYEQYF
- | TRBJ2-2 | TRBV1 | - | TGCACCAGCAGCCTGGGACTAGCGGGAGGGTCTAACACCGGGGAGCTGTTTTTT | CTSSLGLAGGSNTGELFF
TRBD1 | TRBJ1-5 | TRBV29-1 | - | TGCAGCGTGGGACAGGGGGCGCGTTCGTTTCAGCCCCAGCATTTT | CSVGQGARSFQPQHF
- | TRBJ1-1 | TRBV7-2 | - | TGTGCCAGCAGCTTAGCAGGGAGTTCTGAAGCTTTCTTT | CASSLAGSSEAFF